These 20 T cell receptor beta chains came from one sample sequenced in a study of CD8+CD57+ T cells in acquired aplastic anemia (dated by TCRdb to 2016 to 2019). The sequencer listed for this sample is Illumina HiSeq 2000. Profiling of TCR beta VDJ combinations and CDR3 sequences used genomic DNA as the template. The raw public reads went through TCRdb reprocessing: fastp at Q25, MiXCR clone calling, in-frame beta chains kept. Here each entry gathers all rows of one CDR3 protein and keeps the most common genes and DNA. For this sample the table gives under 350,000 distinct CDR3 sequences, of which around three fifths were detected only once. Approximately 1.2% of the sample is taken by the ten largest. Flow cytometry had shown CD8+CD57+ cell expansion in the patients selected for sequencing. The sequenced sample was sorted CD4+, CD8+, or CD8+CD57+ T cells (not recorded which) from PBMCs. Every receptor here comes from a human donor with aplastic anemia.

V is TRBV12-3 or TRBV12-4 and J is TRBJ1-2; 7 positions match TRBD1. Germline trimming cut 6 bases from V and 4 bases from J; bases unmatched to any gene: 14. The CDR3 loop spans 16 amino acids. The CDR3 sequence: CASSRDRDIEPYGYTF. In nucleotides, the CDR3 is TGTGCCAGCAGCCGTGACAGGGACATTGAGCCCTATGGCTACACCTTC.

This clonotype showed up just a few times. The chain couples TRBV24-1 to TRBJ2-7; 8 bases line up with TRBD2. The CDR3 runs to 14 residues. V lost 3 bases, J lost 3 bases, and 3 bases stayed unmatched. Looked up from germline, CDR1 is KGHDR and CDR2 is SFDVKD. The CDR3 here is CATSDREGDYEQYF. In DNA form, the CDR3 reads TGTGCCACCAGTGATCGGGAGGGGGACTACGAGCAGTACTTC.

This clonotype was seen at least ten times. V is TRBV20-1 and J is TRBJ1-2; 9 nucleotides match TRBD1. The CDR3 is 16 residues long. Germline V CDR1 and CDR2: DFQATT, SNEGSKA (reference sequence). V trimming: 4 bases; J trimming: 5 bases; junction bases outside the gene matches: 14. The CDR3 here is CSATPPGQGNLYGYTF. CDR3 bases: TGCAGTGCTACCCCCCCGGGACAGGGAAACTTATATGGCTACACCTTC.

V is TRBV10-3 and J is TRBJ2-2; 7 bases match TRBD1. The CDR3 runs to 13 residues. V was clipped by 8 bases and J by 7 bases; unmatched bases: 7. The germline CDR1 and CDR2 sequences are ENHRY and SYGVKD. The CDR3: CAIAKGQNGELFF. DNA for the CDR3: TGTGCCATCGCCAAGGGACAGAACGGGGAGCTGTTTTTT.

V and J are TRBV6-6 and TRBJ1-2; D is unresolved. The germline gives CDR1 MNHNY, CDR2 SVGAGI (reference sequence). The CDR3 runs to 15 residues. Trimming cost V 5 bases and J 1 base, with 14 bases left between them. CDR3 residues: CASSPDGNLNYGYTF. Written as DNA, the CDR3 is TGTGCCAGCAGTCCTGACGGAAACCTTAACTATGGCTACACCTTC.

This clonotype has more than one count but fewer than ten. The V and J genes are TRBV11-2 and TRBJ2-5, with D unclear. This CDR3 region has 11 residues. The V end lost 5 bases, the J end lost 5 bases, and 6 bases lay between the germline ends. Per the germline V gene, CDR1 is SGHAT and CDR2 is FQNNGV. CDR3 amino acids: CASSPTETQYF. The CDR3, as DNA: TGTGCCAGCAGCCCTACGGAGACCCAGTACTTC.

The rearrangement uses TRBV5-1 and TRBJ2-7; 9 nucleotides agree with TRBD1. The CDR3 contains 14 residues. The germline V gene has CDR1 SGHRS and CDR2 YFSETQ. The trim removed 4 bases at V and 3 bases at J, leaving 5 bases unmatched. The CDR3, as DNA: TGCGCCAGCAGCATCGGACAGGGGAACTACGAGCAGTACTTC. Amino acid sequence: CASSIGQGNYEQYF.

V is TRBV7-9 and J is TRBJ1-1; D is ambiguous. Germline CDR1 is SEHNR and CDR2 is FQNEAQ (reference sequence). Trimming stripped 8 bases from V and 0 bases from J, with 10 bases between. The CDR3 spans 13 residues. The CDR3, as DNA: TGTGCCAGCGAGGATTGGATGAACACTGAAGCTTTCTTT. Amino acid sequence: CASEDWMNTEAFF.

This clonotype was recorded many times. The rearrangement joins TRBV20-1 to TRBJ1-5; TRBD1 matches 8 bases. Germline V gene sequence: CDR1 DFQATT, CDR2 SNEGSKA (reference sequence). After removal of 1 base from V and 3 bases from J, the junction contained 5 bases not matched to a gene. CDR3 length: 15 residues. CDR3 sequence reads: CSARAQGADNQPQHF. For the CDR3, the DNA is TGCAGTGCTAGAGCCCAGGGGGCAGACAATCAGCCCCAGCATTTT.

The chain employs TRBV5-4 and TRBJ1-2, with D possibly TRBD1 on 5 matching bases. The germline gives CDR1 SGHNT, CDR2 YYREEE (reference sequence). Trimming left V 5 bases short and J 7 bases short, with 12 bases between. This CDR3 contains 12 residues. Written as DNA, the CDR3 is TGTGCCAGCAGGGTGGGGCGCCTTGGCTACACCTTC. Protein: CASRVGRLGYTF.

The rearrangement joins TRBV9 to TRBJ2-2; unclear D gene. Looked up from germline, CDR1 is SGDLS and CDR2 is YYNGEE. This CDR3 is built from 13 residues. Trimming shortened V by 4 bases and J by 3 bases, and 7 bases separated the two germline ends. CDR3 sequence (DNA): TGTGCCAGCAGCCTACTCTACACCGGGGAGCTGTTTTTT. This gives the protein CASSLLYTGELFF.

CDR3 sequence: CASSLASGHRESGNTIYF. CDR3 in DNA: TGTGCCAGCAGCTTAGCATCAGGTCACAGGGAGTCTGGAAACACCATATATTTT. The V gene is TRBV7-9, the J gene TRBJ1-3; maybe TRBD1 (6 bases). Trimming stripped 0 bases from V and 1 base from J, with 16 bases between. Germline CDR1 reads SEHNR; CDR2 reads FQNEAQ (reference sequence). The CDR3 runs 18 residues.

The rearrangement links TRBV20-1 to TRBJ1-5, with 9 nucleotides matching TRBD1. This CDR3 is built from 13 residues. J lost 14 bases, V lost 6 bases, and 14 bases had no gene match. CDR1 is DFQATT and CDR2 is SNEGSKA in the germline V gene (reference sequence). This CDR3 reads CSALGQGRRYEHF. CDR3 sequence (DNA): TGCAGTGCACTTGGACAGGGGCGACGGTACGAGCATTTT.

V is TRBV19 and J is TRBJ1-5; 10 bases line up with TRBD1. This CDR3 spans 16 amino acids. V was clipped by 6 bases and J by 1 base; unmatched bases: 6. CDR1 is LNHDA and CDR2 is SQIVND in the germline V gene (reference sequence). The CDR3: CASRATGGMSNQPQHF. For the CDR3, the DNA is TGTGCCAGTAGAGCGACAGGGGGCATGAGCAATCAGCCCCAGCATTTT.

This clonotype has just a few counts. V gene TRBV24-1 combines with J gene TRBJ2-5; D unclear. V was clipped by 3 bases and J by 1 base, with 8 bases between them. Germline V gene data show CDR1 as KGHDR and CDR2 as SFDVKD. The CDR3 length is 14 residues. Here the CDR3 DNA reads TGTGCCACCAGTGATCCGGACGGCCAAGAGACCCAGTACTTC. Residues: CATSDPDGQETQYF.

Worth noting for this clonotype: At one of its ends the junction is not consistent with the germline gene, which may arise from a read error. V is TRBV11-2 and J is TRBJ1-1; 7 bases fit TRBD1. CDR3 length equals 13 residues. Germline V gene data show CDR1 as SGHAT and CDR2 as FQNNGV. CDR3 bases: TGTGCCAGCAGCTTTGACAGGGCCACTGAAGCTTCCTTT. It is translated as CASSFDRATEASF.

J is TRBJ2-7 and V is TRBV19, with 10 bases aligning to TRBD1. V shed 5 bases and J 6 bases; nucleotides not matched to a gene: 4. CDR1 is LNHDA, CDR2 SQIVND, per germline (reference sequence). The CDR3 totals 13 residues. As DNA, the CDR3 is TGTGCCAGTAGTCGGGACAGGGGATCCGAGCAGTACTTC. Translating it yields CASSRDRGSEQYF.

The genes are TRBV2 and TRBJ1-2; 9 bases fit TRBD1. Germline V gene sequence: CDR1 SNHLY, CDR2 FYNNEI. The ends lost 6 bases at V and 3 bases at J; junction bases unmatched: 8. The CDR3 runs to 15 residues. CDR3 region: CASSETGGMDYGYTF. CDR3 sequence (DNA): TGTGCCAGCAGCGAGACAGGGGGAATGGACTATGGCTACACCTTC.

This clonotype was seen only a few times. The chain joins TRBV6-4 to TRBJ1-2, with 7 bases identical to TRBD1. Germline CDR1 and CDR2: MRHNA and SNTAGT. The V segment lost 3 bases and the J segment 8 bases; nucleotides outside the gene matches: 12. The CDR3 spans 15 residues. The DNA of the CDR3 is TGTGCCAGCAGTGAGAGACAGGGCTCCCGTTTCGGCTACACCTTC. Protein: CASSERQGSRFGYTF.

The V and J genes are TRBV12-3 or TRBV12-4 and TRBJ1-5; D is perhaps TRBD1 or TRBD2 (5 bases each). The end of the DNA aligns better with TRBJ2-3, so the J call may be wrong. CDR3 length: 13 amino acids. CDR3: CASSLDGVTEQYF. CDR3 DNA: TGTGCCAGCAGCCTTGACGGGGTGACAGAGCAGTATTTT.